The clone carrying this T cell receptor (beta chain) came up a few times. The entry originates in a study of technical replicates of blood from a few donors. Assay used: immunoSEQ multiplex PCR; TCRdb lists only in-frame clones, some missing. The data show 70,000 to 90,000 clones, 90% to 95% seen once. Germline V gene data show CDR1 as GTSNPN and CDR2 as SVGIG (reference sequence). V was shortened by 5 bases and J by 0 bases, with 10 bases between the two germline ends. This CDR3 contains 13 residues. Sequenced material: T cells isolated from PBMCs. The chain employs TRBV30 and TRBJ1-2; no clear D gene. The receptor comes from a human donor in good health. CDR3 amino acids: CAWGETANYGYTF. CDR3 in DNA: TGTGCCTGGGGGGAGACGGCTAACTATGGCTACACCTTC. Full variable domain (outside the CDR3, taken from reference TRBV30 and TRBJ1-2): SQTIHQWPATLVQPVGSPLSLECTVEGTSNPNLYWYRQAAGRGLQLLFYSVGIGQISSEVPQNLSASRPQDRQFILSSKKLLLSDSGFYLCAWGETANYGYTFGSGTRLTVV.